This T cell receptor (beta chain) was documented in a study of T cell repertoires and HLA-DP antigens. Study-level points and caveats: Against one allele, clones undetected before culture averaged about 34%; against the other, around 50%.

With respect to this clone: Its antigen is not identified.

Assay used: immunoSEQ multiplex PCR; TCRdb lists only in-frame clones, some missing. This sample has 65,000 to 90,000 clones; around 80% occur once, and the top ten carry 1.6%. This CDR3 is 12 amino acids long. Trimming took 9 bases from V and 0 from J, leaving 5 bases between them. Germline CDR1 and CDR2: MDHEN and SYDVKM. The V call is TRBV28, the J call TRBJ1-4; D uncertain. This sequence originates from a man aged 55 to 70 in good health and CMV-seronegative. Material: CD4+ T cells from PBMCs. For the CDR3, the DNA is TGTGCCAGTCGACCAACTAATGAAAAACTGTTTTTT. Translating it yields CASRPTNEKLFF.